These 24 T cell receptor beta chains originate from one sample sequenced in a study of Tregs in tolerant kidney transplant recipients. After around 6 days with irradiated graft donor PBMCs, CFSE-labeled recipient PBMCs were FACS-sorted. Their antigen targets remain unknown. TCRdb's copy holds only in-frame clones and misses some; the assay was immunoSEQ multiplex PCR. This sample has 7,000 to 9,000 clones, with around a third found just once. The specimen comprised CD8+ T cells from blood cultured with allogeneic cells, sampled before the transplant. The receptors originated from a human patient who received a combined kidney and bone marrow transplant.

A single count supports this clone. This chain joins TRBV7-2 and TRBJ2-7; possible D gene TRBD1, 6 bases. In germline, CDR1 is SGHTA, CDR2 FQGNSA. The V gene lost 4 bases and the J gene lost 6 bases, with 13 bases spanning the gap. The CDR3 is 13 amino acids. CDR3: CASSSIRQAEQYF. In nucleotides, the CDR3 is TGTGCCAGCAGCTCTATCCGACAGGCCGAGCAGTACTTC. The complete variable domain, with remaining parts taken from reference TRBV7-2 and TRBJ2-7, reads GAGVSQSPSNKVTEKGKDVELRCDPISGHTALYWYRQSLGQGLEFLIYFQGNSAPDKSGLPSDRFSAERTGGSVSTLTIQRTQQEDSAVYLCASSSIRQAEQYFGPGTRLTVT.

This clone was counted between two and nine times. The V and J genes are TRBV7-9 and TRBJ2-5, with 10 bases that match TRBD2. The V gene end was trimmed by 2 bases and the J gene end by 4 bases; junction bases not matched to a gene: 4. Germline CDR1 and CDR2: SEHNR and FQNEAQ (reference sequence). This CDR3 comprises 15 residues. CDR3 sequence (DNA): TGTGCCAGCAGCTTACCAGCGGGAGGGTTAGAGACCCAGTACTTC. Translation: CASSLPAGGLETQYF.

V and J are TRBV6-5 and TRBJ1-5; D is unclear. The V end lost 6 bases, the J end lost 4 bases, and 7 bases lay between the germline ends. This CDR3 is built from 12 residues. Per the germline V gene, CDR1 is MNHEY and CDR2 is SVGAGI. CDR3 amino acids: CASRGPNQPQHF. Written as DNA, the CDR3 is TGTGCCAGCAGGGGCCCGAATCAGCCCCAGCATTTT.

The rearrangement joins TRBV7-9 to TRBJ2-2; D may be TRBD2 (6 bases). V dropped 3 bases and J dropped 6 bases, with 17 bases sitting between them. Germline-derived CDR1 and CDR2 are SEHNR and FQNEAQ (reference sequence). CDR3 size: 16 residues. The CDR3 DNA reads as TGTGCCAGCAGCTTTGAGTTTGCGGGATTGGCCGGGGAGCTGTTTTTT. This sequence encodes CASSFEFAGLAGELFF.

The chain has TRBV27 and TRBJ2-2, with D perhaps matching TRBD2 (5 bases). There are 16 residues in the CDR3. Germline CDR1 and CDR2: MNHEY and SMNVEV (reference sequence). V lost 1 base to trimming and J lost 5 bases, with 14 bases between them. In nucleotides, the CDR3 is TGTGCCAGCAGTTTATTGGGCCCTACGGGGACCGGGGAGCTGTTTTTT. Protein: CASSLLGPTGTGELFF.

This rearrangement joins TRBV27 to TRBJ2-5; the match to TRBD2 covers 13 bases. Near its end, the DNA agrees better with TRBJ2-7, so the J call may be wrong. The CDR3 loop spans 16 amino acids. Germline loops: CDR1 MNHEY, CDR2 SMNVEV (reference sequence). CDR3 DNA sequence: TGTGCCAGCAGTCTATTACTAGCGGGAGGGCCAGACGAGCAGTACTTC. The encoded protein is CASSLLLAGGPDEQYF.

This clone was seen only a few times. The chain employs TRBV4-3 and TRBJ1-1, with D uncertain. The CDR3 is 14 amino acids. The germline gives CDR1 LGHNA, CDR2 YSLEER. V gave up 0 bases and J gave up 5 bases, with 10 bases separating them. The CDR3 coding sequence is TGCGCCAGCAGCCAAGAAGGCAGGATGACTGAAGCTTTCTTT. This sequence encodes CASSQEGRMTEAFF.

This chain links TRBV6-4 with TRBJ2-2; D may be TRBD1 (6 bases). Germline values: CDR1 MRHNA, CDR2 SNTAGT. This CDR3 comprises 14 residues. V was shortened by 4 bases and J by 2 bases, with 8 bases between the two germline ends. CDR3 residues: CASSGDTNTGELFF. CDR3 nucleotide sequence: TGTGCCAGCAGTGGGGACACTAACACCGGGGAGCTGTTTTTT.

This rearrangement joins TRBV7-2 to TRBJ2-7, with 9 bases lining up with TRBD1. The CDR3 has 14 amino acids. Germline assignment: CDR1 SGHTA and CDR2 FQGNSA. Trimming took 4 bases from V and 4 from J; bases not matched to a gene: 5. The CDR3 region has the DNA TGTGCCAGCAGCTCCGGGACAGGGCAGTACGAGCAGTACTTC. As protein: CASSSGTGQYEQYF.

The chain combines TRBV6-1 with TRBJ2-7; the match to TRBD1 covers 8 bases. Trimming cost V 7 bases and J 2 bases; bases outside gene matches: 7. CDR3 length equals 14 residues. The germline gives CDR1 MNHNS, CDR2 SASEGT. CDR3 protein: CASNYRGTTYEQYF. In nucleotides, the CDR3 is TGTGCCAGCAATTACAGGGGGACGACCTACGAGCAGTACTTC.

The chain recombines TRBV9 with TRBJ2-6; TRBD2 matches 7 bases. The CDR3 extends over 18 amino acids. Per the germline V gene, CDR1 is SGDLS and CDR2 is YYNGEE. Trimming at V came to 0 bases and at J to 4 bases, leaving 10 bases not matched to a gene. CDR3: CASSVVPSGVLGANVLTF. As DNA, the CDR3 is TGTGCCAGCAGCGTAGTTCCTAGCGGAGTTCTGGGGGCCAACGTCCTGACTTTC.

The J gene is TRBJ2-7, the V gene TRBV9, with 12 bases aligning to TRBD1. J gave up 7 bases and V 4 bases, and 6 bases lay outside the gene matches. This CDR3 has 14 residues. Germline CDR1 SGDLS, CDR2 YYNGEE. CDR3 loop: CASSPGQGAGEQYF. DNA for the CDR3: TGTGCCAGCAGCCCGGGACAGGGGGCGGGGGAGCAGTACTTC.

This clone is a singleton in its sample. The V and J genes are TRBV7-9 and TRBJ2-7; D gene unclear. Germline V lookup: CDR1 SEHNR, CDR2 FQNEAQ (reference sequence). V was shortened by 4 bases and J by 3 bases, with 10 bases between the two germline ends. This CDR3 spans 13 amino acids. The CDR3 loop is CASSSPLNYEQYF. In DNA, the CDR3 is TGTGCCAGCAGCTCGCCACTAAACTACGAGCAGTACTTC.

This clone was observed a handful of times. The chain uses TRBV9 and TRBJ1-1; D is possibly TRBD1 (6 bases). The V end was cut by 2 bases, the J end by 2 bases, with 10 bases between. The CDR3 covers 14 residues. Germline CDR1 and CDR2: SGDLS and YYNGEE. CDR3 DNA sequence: TGTGCCAGCAGCGTGGTCAGGGGAAACACTGAAGCTTTCTTT. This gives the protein CASSVVRGNTEAFF.

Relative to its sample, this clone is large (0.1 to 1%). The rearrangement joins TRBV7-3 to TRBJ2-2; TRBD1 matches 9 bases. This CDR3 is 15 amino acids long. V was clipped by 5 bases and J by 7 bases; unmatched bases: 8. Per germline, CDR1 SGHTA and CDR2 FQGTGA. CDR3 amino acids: CASSPTGGRGGELFF. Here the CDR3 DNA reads TGTGCCAGCAGCCCGACAGGGGGTAGGGGCGGGGAGCTGTTTTTT.

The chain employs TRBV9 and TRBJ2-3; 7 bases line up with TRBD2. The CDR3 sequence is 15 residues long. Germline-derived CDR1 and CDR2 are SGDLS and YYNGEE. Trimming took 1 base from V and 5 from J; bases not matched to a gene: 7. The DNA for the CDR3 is TGTGCCAGCAGCGTATTCGGCGGGGGAGGAGATACGCAGTATTTT. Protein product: CASSVFGGGGDTQYF.

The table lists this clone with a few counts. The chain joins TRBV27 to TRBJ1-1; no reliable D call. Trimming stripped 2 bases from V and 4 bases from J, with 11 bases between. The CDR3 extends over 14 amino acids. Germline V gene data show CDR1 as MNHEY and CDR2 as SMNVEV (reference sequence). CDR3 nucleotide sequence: TGTGCCAGCAGTTTAATCCCGGGGTCCACTGAAGCTTTCTTT. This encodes CASSLIPGSTEAFF.

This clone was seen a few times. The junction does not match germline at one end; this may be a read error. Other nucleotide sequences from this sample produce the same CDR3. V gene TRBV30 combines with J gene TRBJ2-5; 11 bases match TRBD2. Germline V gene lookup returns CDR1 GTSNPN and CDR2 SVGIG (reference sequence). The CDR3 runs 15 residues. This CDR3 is CAWGISGGAGETQYF. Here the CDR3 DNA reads TGCGCCTGGGGGATTAGCGGGGGGGCGGGAGAGACCCAGTACTTC.

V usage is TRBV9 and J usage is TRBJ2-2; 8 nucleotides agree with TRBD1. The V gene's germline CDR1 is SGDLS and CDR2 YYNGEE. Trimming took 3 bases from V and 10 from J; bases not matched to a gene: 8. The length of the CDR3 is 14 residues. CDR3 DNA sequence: TGTGCCAGCAGCGCGGACAGGGCTGGGATGGAGCTGTTTTTT. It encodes CASSADRAGMELFF. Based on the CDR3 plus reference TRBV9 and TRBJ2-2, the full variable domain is DSGVTQTPKHLITATGQRVTLRCSPRSGDLSVYWYQQSLDQGLQFLIQYYNGEERAKGNILERFSAQQFPDLHSELNLSSLELGDSALYFCASSADRAGMELFFGEGSRLTVL.

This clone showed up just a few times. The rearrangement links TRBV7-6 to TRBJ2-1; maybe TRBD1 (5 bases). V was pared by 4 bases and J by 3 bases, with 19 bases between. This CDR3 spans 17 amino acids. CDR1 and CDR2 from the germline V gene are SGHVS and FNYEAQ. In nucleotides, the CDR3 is TGTGCCAGCAGCTCAGCCCAGGGCGTGGGTTACTACAATGAGCAGTTCTTC. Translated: CASSSAQGVGYYNEQFF.

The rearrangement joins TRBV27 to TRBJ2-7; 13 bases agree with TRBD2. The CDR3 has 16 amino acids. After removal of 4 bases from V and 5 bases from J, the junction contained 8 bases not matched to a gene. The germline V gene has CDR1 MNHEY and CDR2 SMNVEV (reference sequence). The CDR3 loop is CASSSILAGGPHEQYF. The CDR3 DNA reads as TGTGCCAGCAGTTCTATACTAGCGGGAGGGCCCCACGAGCAGTACTTC.

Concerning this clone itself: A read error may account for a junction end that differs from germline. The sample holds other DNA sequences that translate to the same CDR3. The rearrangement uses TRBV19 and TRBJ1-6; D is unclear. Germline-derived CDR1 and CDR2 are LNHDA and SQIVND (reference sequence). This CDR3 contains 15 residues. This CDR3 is CASSIPRRDNSPLHF. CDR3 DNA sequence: TGTGCCAGTAGTATACCCCGGAGGGATAATTCCCCCCTCCACTTT.

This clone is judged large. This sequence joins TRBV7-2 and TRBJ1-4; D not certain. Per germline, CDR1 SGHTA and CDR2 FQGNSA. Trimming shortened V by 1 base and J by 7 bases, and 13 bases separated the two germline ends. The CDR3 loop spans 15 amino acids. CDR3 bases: TGTGCCAGCAGCTTAGGGATCGGGAGTCGTGAAAAACTGTTTTTT. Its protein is CASSLGIGSREKLFF.

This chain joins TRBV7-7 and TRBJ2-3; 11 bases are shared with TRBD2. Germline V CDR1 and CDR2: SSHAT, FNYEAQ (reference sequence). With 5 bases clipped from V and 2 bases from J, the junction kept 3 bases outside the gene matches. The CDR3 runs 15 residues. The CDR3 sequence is CASSRLAGYTDTQYF. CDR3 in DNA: TGTGCCAGCAGCCGACTAGCGGGGTACACAGATACGCAGTATTTT. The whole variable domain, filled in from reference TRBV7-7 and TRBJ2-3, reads GAGVSQSPRYKVTKRGQDVTLRCDPISSHATLYWYQQALGQGPEFLTYFNYEAQPDKSGLPSDRFSAERPEGSISTLTIQRTEQRDSAMYRCASSRLAGYTDTQYFGPGTRLTVL.